Listed here are 23 T cell receptor beta chains from one sample, sequenced in a study of T cell responses to AZD1222 COVID-19 vaccine. Clones were read by immunoSEQ multiplex PCR, and TCRdb kept only the in-frame ones, dropping some. This sample yields 140,000 to 150,000 clones, of which roughly 80% are seen a single time; around 4.1% belongs to the top ten. This material consisted of peripheral blood, taken on day 0 of MenACWY control vaccination. The source is an adult in good health.

This chain uses TRBV28 with TRBJ2-6; D may be TRBD2 (7 bases). CDR3 length equals 16 residues. Germline CDR1 reads MDHEN; CDR2 reads SYDVKM. Trimming left V 3 bases short and J 2 bases short, with 11 bases between. The DNA for the CDR3 is TGTGCCAGCAGTTTTGCGGGGGCGGCTGGGGCCAACGTCCTGACTTTC. Amino acids: CASSFAGAAGANVLTF.

This clone was seen a few times. The chain combines TRBV5-6 with TRBJ1-2; 9 nucleotides agree with TRBD1. From germline, CDR1 is SGHDT and CDR2 YYEEEE. The ends lost 3 bases at V and 5 bases at J; junction bases unmatched: 8. The CDR3 length is 15 residues. This CDR3 reads CASSSPGQGIYGYTF. CDR3 bases: TGTGCCAGCAGCTCACCGGGACAGGGAATATATGGCTACACCTTC.

This clone occurred once. The chain has TRBV19 and TRBJ2-7, with D possibly TRBD1 on 6 matching bases. V lost 4 bases to trimming and J lost 5 bases, with 12 bases between them. The CDR3 has 13 residues. Germline loops: CDR1 LNHDA, CDR2 SQIVND (reference sequence). DNA for the CDR3: TGTGCCAGTAGTAAACGGGACACCCACGAGCAGTACTTC. Its translation is CASSKRDTHEQYF.

The rearrangement links TRBV6-1 to TRBJ2-7, with D tentatively TRBD2 (5 bases). This CDR3 has 12 amino acids. The germline V and J ends were trimmed by 6 bases and 2 bases, with 8 bases remaining between them. The germline gives CDR1 MNHNS, CDR2 SASEGT. CDR3 amino acids: CASSKEAYEQYV. CDR3 DNA sequence: TGTGCCAGCAGCAAGGAGGCCTACGAGCAGTACGTC.

This chain joins TRBV5-5 and TRBJ2-7; D gene unclear. Trimming took 4 bases from V and 1 from J, leaving 9 bases between them. From germline, CDR1 is SGHKS and CDR2 YYEKEE (reference sequence). The CDR3 has 13 amino acids. CDR3 loop: CASSLGRSYEQYV. CDR3 in DNA: TGTGCCAGCAGCCTCGGACGATCCTACGAGCAGTACGTC.

The rearrangement joins TRBV30 to TRBJ1-1; 9 bases match TRBD1. Looked up from germline, CDR1 is GTSNPN and CDR2 is SVGIG (reference sequence). There are 14 residues in the CDR3. With 2 bases clipped from V and 4 bases from J, the junction kept 5 bases outside the gene matches. In DNA, the CDR3 is TGTGCCTGGAGTCTACAGGGGGCGCGCACTGAAGCTTTCTTT. This gives the protein CAWSLQGARTEAFF. The whole variable domain, filled in from reference TRBV30 and TRBJ1-1, reads SQTIHQWPATLVQPVGSPLSLECTVEGTSNPNLYWYRQAAGRGLQLLFYSVGIGQISSEVPQNLSASRPQDRQFILSSKKLLLSDSGFYLCAWSLQGARTEAFFGQGTRLTVV.

The chain combines TRBV2 with TRBJ1-5; TRBD1 aligns across 7 bases. The CDR3 extends over 14 amino acids. Looked up from germline, CDR1 is SNHLY and CDR2 is FYNNEI. J was trimmed by 2 bases and V by 10 bases; bases with no gene match: 8. The CDR3 is CATSPDRGNQPQHF. CDR3 coding DNA: TGTGCCACCTCCCCCGACAGGGGCAATCAGCCCCAGCATTTT.

V usage is TRBV7-2 and J usage is TRBJ1-2; D remains ambiguous. Between the trimmed V and J ends, which lost 2 bases and 1 base, there was a span of 8 bases. The CDR3 length is 14 residues. Germline-derived CDR1 and CDR2 are SGHTA and FQGNSA. As DNA, the CDR3 is TGTGCCAGCAGCTTACGAATACGTAACTATGGCTACACCTTC. Amino acid sequence: CASSLRIRNYGYTF.

The chain recombines TRBV21-1 with TRBJ1-5. TRBV21-1 is reported as a pseudogene. The CDR3 spans 13 residues. The DNA of the CDR3 is TGTGCCAGCAGCAACGGCAGCAATCAGCCCCAGCATTTT. Amino acid sequence: CASSNGSNQPQHF.

This clone has a single count. The DNA for the CDR3 is TGTGCCAGCAGCTTTGACAGGGCCTATGGCTACACCTTC. Protein sequence: CASSFDRAYGYTF. The J gene is TRBJ1-2, the V gene TRBV7-3; TRBD1 matches at 7 bases. V shed 3 bases, J shed 4 bases, and the junction held 2 bases outside the gene matches. Germline V gene sequence: CDR1 SGHTA, CDR2 FQGTGA. The CDR3 runs to 13 residues.

The chain employs TRBV5-6 and TRBJ2-7; 7 bases map to TRBD1. V shed 7 bases, J shed 5 bases, and the junction held 9 bases outside the gene matches. CDR3 length: 13 residues. In germline, CDR1 is SGHDT, CDR2 YYEEEE. The CDR3 sequence is CASEKTGHDEQYF. The CDR3 bases are TGTGCCAGCGAGAAGACAGGGCACGACGAGCAGTACTTC.

The genes are TRBV11-2 and TRBJ2-7; D gene unclear. CDR3 length: 15 residues. The V gene lost 1 base and the J gene lost 3 bases, with 13 bases spanning the gap. Germline CDR1 is SGHAT and CDR2 is FQNNGV. CDR3 coding DNA: TGTGCCAGCAGCTTAGGGCAGGTCTTAAGCTACGAGCAGTACTTC. Translation: CASSLGQVLSYEQYF.

The CDR3 bases are TGCGCCAGCAGTGAGTCCTCTCTAACCCAGTACTTC. It encodes CASSESSLTQYF. V usage is TRBV10-2 and J usage is TRBJ2-5; D gene ambiguous. V lost 0 bases and J lost 8, with 7 bases in between. The CDR3 runs 12 residues. The germline V gene encodes CDR1 WSHSY and CDR2 SAAADI.

J is TRBJ2-3 and V is TRBV7-3; D is uncertain. Germline loops: CDR1 SGHTA, CDR2 FQGTGA. Trimming took 4 bases from V and 2 from J, leaving 22 bases between them. There are 18 residues in the CDR3. The CDR3 loop reads CASSSTHKQVISTDTQYF. CDR3 bases: TGTGCCAGCAGCTCCACCCACAAGCAGGTTATCTCCACAGATACGCAGTATTTT.

This sequence joins TRBV6-6 and TRBJ2-3, with 7 bases lining up with TRBD1. The germline gives CDR1 MNHNY, CDR2 SVGAGI (reference sequence). This CDR3 has 17 residues. With V trimmed by 5 bases and J by 0 bases, 11 bases remained unmatched. The CDR3 coding sequence is TGTGCCAGCAGTCGGACAGGACAGTCTACTAGCACAGATACGCAGTATTTT. Its protein product is CASSRTGQSTSTDTQYF.

V is TRBV5-4 and J is TRBJ2-5; D is possibly TRBD2 (5 bases). The germline V gene has CDR1 SGHNT and CDR2 YYREEE (reference sequence). The CDR3 contains 13 residues. The V gene lost 7 bases and the J gene lost 2 bases, with 12 bases spanning the gap. The CDR3 DNA reads as TGTGCCAGCCGGGAAGTGGAACAAGAGACCCAGTACTTC. Amino acid sequence: CASREVEQETQYF.

The chain uses TRBV5-6 and TRBJ2-4; possibly TRBD1 or TRBD2 for D (5 bases each). The CDR3 length is 15 residues. CDR1 is SGHDT and CDR2 is YYEEEE in the germline V gene. The V end lost 4 bases, the J end lost 2 bases, and 13 bases lay between the germline ends. The CDR3 DNA sequence: TGTGCCAGCAGCACCACCGGGACGTCCAAAAACATTCAGTACTTC. This codes for CASSTTGTSKNIQYF.

This clone has just one count. The gene calls are TRBV10-1 and TRBJ1-1; a weak D match, TRBD1 (6 bases). CDR3 length: 16 residues. The V and J ends lost 6 bases and 1 base respectively, with 18 bases between them. Germline values: CDR1 WNHNN, CDR2 SYGVQD (reference sequence). The CDR3 loop reads CASSEQTGMGNTEAFF. DNA of the CDR3: TGCGCCAGCAGCGAACAAACAGGGATGGGGAACACTGAAGCTTTCTTT.

This clone was found a few times. The J gene is TRBJ2-7, the V gene TRBV5-4, with D possibly TRBD1 on 6 matching bases. In germline, CDR1 is SGHNT, CDR2 YYREEE (reference sequence). There are 14 residues in the CDR3. V shed 0 bases and J shed 4 bases, with 11 bases lying between them. In DNA, the CDR3 is TGTGCCAGCAGCTTGGACCAGGGGCCTTACGAGCAGTACTTC. Residues: CASSLDQGPYEQYF.

The chain uses TRBV3-1 (or the pseudogene TRBV3-2) and TRBJ1-5, with D hard to call. The CDR3 length is 14 residues. The ends were cut back, 0 bases at V and 6 bases at J, with 9 bases in the middle. CDR1 and CDR2 (germline): LGHDT, YNNKEL (reference sequence). CDR3 bases: TGTGCCAGCAGCCAAGATGTAAATCCTCAGCCCCAGCATTTT. It encodes CASSQDVNPQPQHF.

The chain links TRBV15 to TRBJ1-1, with D possibly matching TRBD1 (6 bases). The germline V gene encodes CDR1 LNHNV and CDR2 YYDKDF (reference sequence). This CDR3 has 14 residues. V lost 0 bases and J lost 11, with 16 bases in between. The CDR3 spells CATSRDRLKGEAFF. The CDR3 DNA is TGTGCCACCAGCAGAGATAGGCTGAAGGGGGAGGCTTTCTTT. The full variable domain, rest sourced from reference TRBV15 and TRBJ1-1, is DAMVIQNPRYQVTQFGKPVTLSCSQTLNHNVMYWYQQKSSQAPKLLFHYYDKDFNNEADTPDNFQSRRPNTSFCFLDIRSPGLGDTAMYLCATSRDRLKGEAFFGQGTRLTVV.

The rearrangement links TRBV5-1 to TRBJ2-1, with 11 bases identical to TRBD1. V dropped 4 bases and J dropped 7; count of bases not matched to a gene: 13. The germline CDR1 and CDR2 sequences are SGHRS and YFSETQ. This CDR3 is 17 amino acids long. CDR3 nucleotides: TGCGCCAGCAGCACAACCGGACAGGGGGCGTTTGGGAATGAGCAGTTCTTC. It is translated as CASSTTGQGAFGNEQFF.

The CDR3 reads CSVQGGRYNEQFF. The CDR3 DNA reads TGCAGCGTTCAAGGGGGGAGATACAATGAGCAGTTCTTC. The genes are TRBV29-1 and TRBJ2-1; D may be TRBD1 or TRBD2 (6 bases each). Looked up from germline, CDR1 is SQVTM and CDR2 is ANQGSEA. The length of the CDR3 is 13 residues. With 5 bases removed from V and 4 bases from J, the gap between germline ends came to 12 bases.